The 15 T cell receptor beta chains reported below all come from one sample, sequenced in a study of T cell responses to AZD1222 COVID-19 vaccine. The data were produced by immunoSEQ multiplex PCR, yet TCRdb's version contains in-frame clones alone and is incomplete. The profile shows more than 80,000 clones, 80% to 90% of them singletons. Here the sequenced sample was peripheral blood, taken 28 days after the second AZD1222 dose. The receptors derive from an adult who received the AZD1222 COVID-19 vaccine.

The genes are TRBV27 and TRBJ1-1, with 7 bases matching TRBD1. The CDR3 loop spans 13 amino acids. Germline assignment: CDR1 MNHEY and CDR2 SMNVEV (reference sequence). Trimming took 6 bases from V and 7 from J; bases not matched to a gene: 8. CDR3 sequence: CASSWTGGNEAFF. The CDR3 bases are TGTGCCAGCAGCTGGACAGGTGGGAATGAAGCTTTCTTT.

V usage is TRBV19 and J usage is TRBJ2-7; unclear D gene. The germline gives CDR1 LNHDA, CDR2 SQIVND (reference sequence). The CDR3 contains 13 residues. With 3 bases removed from V and 1 base from J, the gap between germline ends came to 7 bases. CDR3 amino acids: CASSIADSYEQYF. The CDR3 region has the DNA TGTGCCAGTAGTATTGCGGATTCCTACGAGCAGTACTTC.

This chain joins TRBV3-1 (or the pseudogene TRBV3-2) and TRBJ2-6, with D hard to call. V was cut by 1 base and J by 1 base, with 11 bases left in between. The CDR3 loop spans 17 amino acids. CDR1 and CDR2 from the germline V gene are LGHDT and YNNKEL (reference sequence). The CDR3 DNA follows: TGTGCCAGCAGCCAAGGTCCAACCGAGTCTGGGGCCAACGTCCTGACTTTC. This gives the protein CASSQGPTESGANVLTF.

CDR3 in DNA: TGCGCCAGCAGCCGGGGTCATGGCAATCAGCCCCAGCATTTT. It encodes CASSRGHGNQPQHF. The genes are TRBV4-1 and TRBJ1-5; no firm D call. Deletions cut 4 bases from V and 2 bases from J, with 9 bases between. This CDR3 comprises 14 residues. Germline CDR1 is MGHRA and CDR2 is YSYEKL.

This clone was counted a single time. V gene TRBV5-1 combines with J gene TRBJ2-5; perhaps TRBD2 as D (6 bases). CDR1 and CDR2 from the germline V gene are SGHRS and YFSETQ. The CDR3 has 17 amino acids. Trimming took 3 bases from V and 2 from J, leaving 20 bases between them. Written as DNA, the CDR3 is TGCGCCAGCAGCTCCGGCGCCGCCCGCGGGGATCAAGAGACCCAGTACTTC. Protein product: CASSSGAARGDQETQYF.

The DNA for the CDR3 is TGCAGTGCTAGTTCAGGGGCCGGCTACGAGCAGTACTTC. This encodes CSASSGAGYEQYF. The V gene is TRBV20-1, the J gene TRBJ2-7; possible D gene TRBD1, 6 bases. With 3 bases removed from V and 3 bases from J, the gap between germline ends came to 12 bases. The CDR3 has 13 residues. Germline V lookup: CDR1 DFQATT, CDR2 SNEGSKA (reference sequence).

The gene calls are TRBV2 and TRBJ1-2; D perhaps matches TRBD1 (6 bases). Trimming shortened V by 7 bases and J by 2 bases, and 14 bases separated the two germline ends. The length of the CDR3 is 14 residues. The germline V gene encodes CDR1 SNHLY and CDR2 FYNNEI. CDR3 DNA: TGTGCCAGCACCGAGCCAGGGACAAACTATGGCTACACCTTC. Its protein is CASTEPGTNYGYTF.

The J gene is TRBJ2-7, the V gene TRBV3-1 (or the pseudogene TRBV3-2); D gene ambiguous. This CDR3 is built from 15 residues. Trimming took off 1 base at V and 3 bases at J, with 13 bases between the two ends. Germline V gene data show CDR1 as LGHDT and CDR2 as YNNKEL (reference sequence). In DNA, the CDR3 is TGTGCCAGCAGCCAAGGGAGCACACCGATCTACGAGCAGTACTTC. Its translation is CASSQGSTPIYEQYF.

The chain uses TRBV5-5 and TRBJ1-5, with D possibly being TRBD1 (5 bases). The V gene's germline CDR1 is SGHKS and CDR2 YYEKEE (reference sequence). Trimming took off 4 bases at V and 3 bases at J, with 14 bases between the two ends. This CDR3 contains 15 residues. As DNA, the CDR3 is TGTGCCAGCAGCCTTCGGGCGGGGGACAATCAGCCCCAGCATTTT. Its translation: CASSLRAGDNQPQHF. The complete variable domain, with remaining parts taken from reference TRBV5-5 and TRBJ1-5, reads DAGVTQSPTHLIKTRGQQVTLRCSPISGHKSVSWYQQVLGQGPQFIFQYYEKEERGRGNFPDRFSARQFPNYSSELNVNALLLGDSALYLCASSLRAGDNQPQHFGDGTRLSIL.

The V gene is TRBV18, the J gene TRBJ2-6; D uncertain. V lost 6 bases and J lost 7, with 7 bases in between. In germline, CDR1 is KGHSH, CDR2 LQKENI. The CDR3 sequence is 12 residues long. CDR3 amino acids: CASSNGANVLTF. CDR3 coding DNA: TGTGCCAGCTCGAATGGCGCCAACGTCCTGACTTTC.

The V and J genes are TRBV28 and TRBJ1-2; TRBD1 agrees at 9 bases. The CDR3 has 15 amino acids. V shed 6 bases, J shed 6 bases, and the junction held 11 bases outside the gene matches. Germline V lookup: CDR1 MDHEN, CDR2 SYDVKM. CDR3 nucleotides: TGTGCCAGCAGGTCGACCGGGACAGGGATTAATGGCTACACCTTC. It codes for CASRSTGTGINGYTF.

The chain joins TRBV6-5 to TRBJ1-3; D remains ambiguous. Germline V gives CDR1 MNHEY, CDR2 SVGAGI. There are 11 residues in the CDR3. The V end lost 8 bases, the J end lost 2 bases, and 4 bases lay between the germline ends. DNA for the CDR3: TGTGCCAGCTGGGCTGGAAACACCATATATTTT. Translating gives CASWAGNTIYF.

This sequence joins TRBV7-6 and TRBJ1-1; TRBD1 agrees at 9 bases. Germline CDR1 reads SGHVS; CDR2 reads FNYEAQ. V lost 5 bases, J lost 4 bases, and 8 bases stayed unmatched. The CDR3 extends over 15 amino acids. The DNA for the CDR3 is TGTGCCAGCAGCCCAACCGGGACAGGGCTCACTGAAGCTTTCTTT. Protein sequence: CASSPTGTGLTEAFF.

This clone was counted between two and nine times. The chain couples TRBV19 to TRBJ1-2; D remains unclear. This CDR3 contains 15 residues. Germline-derived CDR1 and CDR2 are LNHDA and SQIVND (reference sequence). The V end was cut by 3 bases, the J end by 1 base, with 12 bases between. CDR3 amino acids: CASSIEGSVNYGYTF. The CDR3 DNA reads TGTGCCAGTAGTATTGAGGGCAGTGTTAACTATGGCTACACCTTC.

The genes are TRBV19 and TRBJ1-2; D is perhaps TRBD1 (6 bases). The CDR3 is 14 amino acids. Trimming stripped 11 bases from V and 2 bases from J, with 18 bases between. CDR1 and CDR2 from the germline V gene are LNHDA and SQIVND (reference sequence). The CDR3 coding sequence is TGTGCCGCGGGGGGGGACACAACAAACTATGGCTACACCTTC. Translation: CAAGGDTTNYGYTF.